This T cell receptor beta chain came from a study of T cells in localized non-small cell lung cancer. Clones were sequenced by immunoSEQ multiplex PCR, and TCRdb holds only the in-frame ones, with some missing. The sample holds about 1,400 clones; approximately 25% are singletons and the top ten take approximately 7.9%. A note on this clone: Its antigen is still unknown.

CDR3 length: 13 residues. The germline V gene encodes CDR1 LNHDA and CDR2 SQIVND (reference sequence). V shed 3 bases and J shed 5 bases, with 10 bases lying between them. Study findings and constraints: Out of the top 100 tumor clones, a median about 57 were seen in adjacent lung. Because sequencing included only one region (of the tumor), heterogeneity remains possible. It was uninvolved adjacent lung that showed the highest T cell clonality, exceeding tumor.

This chain uses TRBV19 with TRBJ1-2; the D is unclear. The clonotype comes from a male donor at least 60 years old with stage II lung adenocarcinoma. The source material was lung tumor tissue, sampled before any cancer treatment. In DNA, the CDR3 is TGTGCCAGTAGTATTGCCACGGTTTATGGCTACACCTTC. It translates to CASSIATVYGYTF. Combining the CDR3 with reference TRBV19 and TRBJ1-2 gives the whole variable domain DGGITQSPKYLFRKEGQNVTLSCEQNLNHDAMYWYRQDPGQGLRLIYYSQIVNDFQKGDIAEGYSVSREKKESFPLTVTSAQKNPTAFYLCASSIATVYGYTFGSGTRLTVV.